Here is one TCR beta chain with its context. This clone has only a few counts. Its antigen is still unknown. No much larger clone is present one base from it, and per-base qualities are unavailable. These data belong to a study of blood T cell repertoires in COVID-19 (dated by TCRdb to 2018 to 2021). The study in broad terms: Samples covering the acute and convalescent phases of COVID-19 were provided by collaborators in the United States, Italy and Spain. The material from the prospective study consisted of cDNA or gDNA derived from T cells, B-cell-depleted T cells, or PBMCs. The dataset comprised deeply sampled blood TCRbeta repertoires from subjects exposed to, actively infected with, or recovered from COVID-19. A freely available public database, intended as a resource for researchers studying the immune response to SARS-CoV-2, is where the repertoires were released. Samples came from the ongoing ImmuneRACE study (first 160 participants) plus 1,254 subjects from 6 global collaborators. Nearly every sample came with metadata listing a de-identified subject ID, COVID-19 status, age in years and sex. Where available, HLA class I and class II types were obtained from metadata supplied by the sample provider rather than from assay-based typing. Here is what the overall study found, with its caveats: How much clinical and demographic metadata was included differed by source and by participant, and the metadata was provided uncurated.

TCRbeta CDR3 regions were amplified from genomic DNA by means of the immunoSEQ Assay, a bias-controlled multiplex PCR. The original pipeline was this. The number of nucleated cells in each sample was estimated from the amplification of reference gene primers within the assay. To quantify the absolute abundance of each unique TCRbeta CDR3 rearrangement, sequence reads were collapsed and filtered. For each sample, productive Simpson clonality was calculated as the square root of Simpson's diversity index over productive rearrangements. TCRdb re-hosts the immuneACCESS table, in-frame sequences only. Its copies lack some clones; in the studies checked, an unresolved V gene accounts for under half of them, and the cause for the rest is not known. D and trimming come from the DNA, and the V and J calls and clone size come from that table. The sample records approximately 300,000 clones, roughly 90% of which are singletons. Of the sample, approximately 5% falls within the top ten clones.

Trimming takes 6 bases off V and 4 bases off J; junction bases not matched to a gene: 6. The germline V gene gives CDR1 as MNHEY and CDR2 as SVGEGT. Including the terminal cysteine and phenylalanine, the CDR3 comprises 15 residues. The DNA shown is the 45-base CDR3, in frame from base 1. Enrolling through a virtual design, the prospective study's participants ranged in age from roughly 18 to 89 years and lived across 20 to 25 United States geographic areas. Cohort assignment in the prospective study relied on participant-reported clinical history from a screening survey and a study questionnaire. For ImmuneRACE Cohort 3, a participant was defined as recovered based on two consecutive negative NP/OP PCR tests, clearance by a healthcare professional, or resolution of symptoms. In the prospective study, whole blood, serum and a nasopharyngeal or oropharyngeal swab were collected from each participant by mobile phlebotomists. Over a roughly 2-month period, participants in the prospective study had the option of providing additional blood draws and questionnaires. Before DNA extraction, blood samples from the prospective study were shipped at room temperature or frozen.

The sample was PBMCs or T cells enriched from blood (not recorded which). Rearrangement joined TRBV6-2 or TRBV6-3 to TRBJ2-1; TRBD1 lines up with 10 middle nucleotides. The receptor's source is a man between 60 and 75 years old who had recovered from COVID-19. The nucleotide sequence is given as TGTGCCAGCAGCCCCGGACAGGGGGATTACAATGAGCAGTTCTTC. It encodes CASSPGQGDYNEQFF.